Below, one TCR beta chain is given with its context. The CDR3 loop spans 15 amino acids. From germline, CDR1 is SGHTA and CDR2 FQGTGA. The ends lost 4 bases at V and 9 bases at J; junction bases unmatched: 9. This specimen belongs to a study of blood T cell repertoires in COVID-19. As for the study in general: Italy, Spain and the United States were the sources of the convalescent and acute COVID-19 samples.

The Seattle patients joined while their infection was active and were tracked longitudinally afterward. Assay used: immunoSEQ multiplex PCR; TCRdb lists only in-frame clones, some missing. The table lists a few hundred thousand clones, approximately 86% of them singletons. The chain recombines TRBV7-3 with TRBJ2-1, with 10 bases aligning to TRBD1. The sequence came from a woman aged 55 to 70 with COVID-19, enrolled during active disease. What was sequenced was peripheral blood. Here the CDR3 reads CASSSPGQGWGEQFF. CDR3 DNA sequence: TGTGCCAGCAGCTCTCCGGGACAGGGGTGGGGTGAGCAGTTCTTC. Using reference TRBV7-3 and TRBJ2-1 for the parts outside the CDR3, the full variable domain is GAGVSQTPSNKVTEKGKYVELRCDPISGHTALYWYRQSLGQGPEFLIYFQGTGAADDSGLPNDRFFAVRPEGSVSTLKIQRTERGDSAVYLCASSSPGQGWGEQFFGPGTRLTVL.